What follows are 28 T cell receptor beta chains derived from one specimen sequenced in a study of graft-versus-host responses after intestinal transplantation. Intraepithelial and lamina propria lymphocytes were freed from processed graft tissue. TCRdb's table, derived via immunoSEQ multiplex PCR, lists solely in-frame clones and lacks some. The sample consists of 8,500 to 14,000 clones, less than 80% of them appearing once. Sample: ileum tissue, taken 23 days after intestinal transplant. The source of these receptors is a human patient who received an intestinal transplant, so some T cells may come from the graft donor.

The CDR3 reads CASSEFQGRQETQYF. The CDR3 DNA reads TGTGCCAGCAGTGAATTCCAGGGGAGACAAGAGACCCAGTACTTC. This sequence joins TRBV6-1 and TRBJ2-5; possibly TRBD1 for D (6 bases). The ends were cut back, 2 bases at V and 2 bases at J, with 12 bases in the middle. Germline-derived CDR1 and CDR2 are MNHNS and SASEGT. CDR3 length: 15 amino acids.

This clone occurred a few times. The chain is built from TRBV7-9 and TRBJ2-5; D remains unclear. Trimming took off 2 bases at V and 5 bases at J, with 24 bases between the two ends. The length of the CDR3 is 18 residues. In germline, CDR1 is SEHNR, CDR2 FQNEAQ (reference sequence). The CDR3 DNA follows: TGTGCCAGCAGCTTAAAGGTCCCCCGGAAAAATGGAAGGGAGACCCAGTACTTC. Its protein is CASSLKVPRKNGRETQYF. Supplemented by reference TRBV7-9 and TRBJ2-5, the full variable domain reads DTGVSQNPRHKITKRGQNVTFRCDPISEHNRLYWYRQTLGQGPEFLTYFQNEAQLEKSRLLSDRFSAERPKGSFSTLEIQRTEQGDSAMYLCASSLKVPRKNGRETQYFGPGTRLLVL.

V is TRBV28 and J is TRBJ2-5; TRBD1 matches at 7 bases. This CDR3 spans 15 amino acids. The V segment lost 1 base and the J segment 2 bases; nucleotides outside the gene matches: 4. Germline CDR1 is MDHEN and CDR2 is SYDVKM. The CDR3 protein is CASSLLVGQQETQYF. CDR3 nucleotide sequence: TGTGCCAGCAGTTTATTGGTGGGACAGCAAGAGACCCAGTACTTC.

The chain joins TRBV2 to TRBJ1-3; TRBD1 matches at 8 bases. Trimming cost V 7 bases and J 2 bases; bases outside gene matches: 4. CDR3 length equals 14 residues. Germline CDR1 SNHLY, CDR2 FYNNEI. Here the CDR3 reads CASKWTGTGNTIYF. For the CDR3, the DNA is TGTGCCAGCAAATGGACAGGGACTGGAAACACCATATATTTT.

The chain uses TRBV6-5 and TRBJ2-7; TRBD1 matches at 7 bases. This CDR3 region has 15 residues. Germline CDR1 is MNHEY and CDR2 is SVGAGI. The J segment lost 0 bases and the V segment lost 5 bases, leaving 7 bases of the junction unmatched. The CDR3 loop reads CASSLWTGLSYEQYF. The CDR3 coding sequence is TGTGCCAGCAGTCTCTGGACAGGACTCTCCTACGAGCAGTACTTC.

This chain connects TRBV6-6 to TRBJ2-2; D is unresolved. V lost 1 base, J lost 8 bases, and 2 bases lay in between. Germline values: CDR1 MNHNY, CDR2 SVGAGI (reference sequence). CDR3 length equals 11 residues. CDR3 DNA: TGTGCCAGCAGTTACTGGGGGGAGCTGTTTTTT. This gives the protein CASSYWGELFF.

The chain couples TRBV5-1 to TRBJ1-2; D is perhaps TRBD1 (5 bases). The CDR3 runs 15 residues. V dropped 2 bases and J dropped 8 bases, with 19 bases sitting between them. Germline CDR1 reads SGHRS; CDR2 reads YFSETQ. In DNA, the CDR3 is TGCGCCAGCAGCTTCGGGGCGAAGGGGACCGGGGGCTACACCTTC. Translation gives CASSFGAKGTGGYTF.

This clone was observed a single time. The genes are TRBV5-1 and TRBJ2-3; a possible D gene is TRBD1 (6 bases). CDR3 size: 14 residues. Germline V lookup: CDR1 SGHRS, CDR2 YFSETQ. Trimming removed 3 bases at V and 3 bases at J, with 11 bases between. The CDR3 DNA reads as TGCGCCAGCAGCTCCCTAGGACAGACAGATACGCAGTATTTT. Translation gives CASSSLGQTDTQYF.

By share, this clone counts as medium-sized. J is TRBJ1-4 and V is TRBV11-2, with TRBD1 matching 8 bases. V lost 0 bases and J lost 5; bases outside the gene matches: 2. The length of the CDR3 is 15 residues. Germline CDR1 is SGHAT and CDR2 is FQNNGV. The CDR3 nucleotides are TGTGCCAGCAGCTTAGATGGGACAGGCAATGAAAAACTGTTTTTT. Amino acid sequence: CASSLDGTGNEKLFF.

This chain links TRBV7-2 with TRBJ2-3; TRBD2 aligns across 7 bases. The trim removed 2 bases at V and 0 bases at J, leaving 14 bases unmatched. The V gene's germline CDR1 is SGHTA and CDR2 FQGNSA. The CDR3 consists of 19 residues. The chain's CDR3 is CASSLLAGLAVSSTDTQYF. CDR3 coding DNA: TGTGCCAGCAGCTTATTAGCGGGTCTAGCGGTATCTAGCACAGATACGCAGTATTTT. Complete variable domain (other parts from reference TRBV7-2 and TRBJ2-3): GAGVSQSPSNKVTEKGKDVELRCDPISGHTALYWYRQSLGQGLEFLIYFQGNSAPDKSGLPSDRFSAERTGGSVSTLTIQRTQQEDSAVYLCASSLLAGLAVSSTDTQYFGPGTRLTVL.

CDR3 sequence: CASSAPPRAGNTEAFF. The CDR3 nucleotides read TGTGCCAGCAGTGCACCCCCTCGGGCAGGGAACACTGAAGCTTTCTTT. This chain links TRBV6-1 with TRBJ1-1; no clear D gene. Germline-derived CDR1 and CDR2 are MNHNS and SASEGT. The CDR3 runs 16 residues. The V end was cut by 4 bases, the J end by 1 base, with 16 bases between.

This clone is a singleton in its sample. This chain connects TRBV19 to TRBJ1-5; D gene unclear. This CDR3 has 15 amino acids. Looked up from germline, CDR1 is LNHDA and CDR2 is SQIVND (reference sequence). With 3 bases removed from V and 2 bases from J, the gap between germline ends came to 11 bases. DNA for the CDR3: TGTGCCAGTAGTATCACTTCAGGAGGCAATCAGCCCCAGCATTTT. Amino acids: CASSITSGGNQPQHF.

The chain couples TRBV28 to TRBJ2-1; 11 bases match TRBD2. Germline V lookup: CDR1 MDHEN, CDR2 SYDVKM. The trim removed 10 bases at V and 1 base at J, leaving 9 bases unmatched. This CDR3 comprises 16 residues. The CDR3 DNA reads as TGTGCCACCTCGACTAGCGGGAAGTTGTCCTACAATGAGCAGTTCTTC. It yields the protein CATSTSGKLSYNEQFF.

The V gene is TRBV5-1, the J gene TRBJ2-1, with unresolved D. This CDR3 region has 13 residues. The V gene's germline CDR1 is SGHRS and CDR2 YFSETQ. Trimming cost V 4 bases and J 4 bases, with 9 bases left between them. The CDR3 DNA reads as TGCGCCAGCAGCCCGGACCCTTACAATGAGCAGTTCTTC. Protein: CASSPDPYNEQFF.

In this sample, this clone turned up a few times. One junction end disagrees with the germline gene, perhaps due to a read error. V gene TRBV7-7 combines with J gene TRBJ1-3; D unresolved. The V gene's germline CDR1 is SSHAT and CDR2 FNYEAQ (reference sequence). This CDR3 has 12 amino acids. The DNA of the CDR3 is TGTGCTAGCAGCCCGCTATCGGATTTTCTCGATTTT. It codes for CASSPLSDFLDF.

The CDR3, as DNA: TGTGCCTGGAGTTTAGGGACAGTCTCCTACGAGCAGTACTTC. Translation gives CAWSLGTVSYEQYF. V gene TRBV30 combines with J gene TRBJ2-7; TRBD1 agrees at 7 bases. J lost 0 bases, V lost 2 bases, and 4 bases had no gene match. CDR1 is GTSNPN, CDR2 SVGIG, per germline (reference sequence). This CDR3 comprises 14 residues. Drawing the rest from reference TRBV30 and TRBJ2-7, the complete variable domain is SQTIHQWPATLVQPVGSPLSLECTVEGTSNPNLYWYRQAAGRGLQLLFYSVGIGQISSEVPQNLSASRPQDRQFILSSKKLLLSDSGFYLCAWSLGTVSYEQYFGPGTRLTVT.

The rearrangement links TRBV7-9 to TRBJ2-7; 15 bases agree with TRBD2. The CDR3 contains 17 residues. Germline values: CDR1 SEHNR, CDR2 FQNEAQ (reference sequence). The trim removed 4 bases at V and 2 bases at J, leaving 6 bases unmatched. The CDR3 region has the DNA TGTGCCAGCAGCTCAAAAGGGACTAGCGGGAGGCCCTACGAGCAGTACTTC. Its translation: CASSSKGTSGRPYEQYF.

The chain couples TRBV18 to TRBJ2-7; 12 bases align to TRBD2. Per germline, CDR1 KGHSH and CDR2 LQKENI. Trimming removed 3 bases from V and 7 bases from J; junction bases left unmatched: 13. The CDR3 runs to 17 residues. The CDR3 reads CASSPPASGGAVGEQYF. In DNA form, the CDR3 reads TGTGCCAGCTCACCCCCGGCTAGCGGGGGGGCCGTGGGGGAGCAGTACTTC. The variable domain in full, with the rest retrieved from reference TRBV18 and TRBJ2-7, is NAGVMQNPRHLVRRRGQEARLRCSPMKGHSHVYWYRQLPEEGLKFMVYLQKENIIDESGMPKERFSAEFPKEGPSILRIQQVVRGDSAAYFCASSPPASGGAVGEQYFGPGTRLTVT.

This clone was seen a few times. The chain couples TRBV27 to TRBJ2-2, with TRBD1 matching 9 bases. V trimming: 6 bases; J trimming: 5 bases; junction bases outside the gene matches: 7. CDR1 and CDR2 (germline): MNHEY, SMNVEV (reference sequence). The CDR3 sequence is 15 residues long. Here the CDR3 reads CASSQDRGWTGELFF. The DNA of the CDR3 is TGTGCCAGCAGCCAGGACAGGGGATGGACCGGGGAGCTGTTTTTT.

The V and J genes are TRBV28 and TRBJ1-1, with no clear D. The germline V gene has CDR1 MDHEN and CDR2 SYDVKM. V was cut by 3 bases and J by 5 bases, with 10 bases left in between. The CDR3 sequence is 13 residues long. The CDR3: CASSLVMGTEAFF. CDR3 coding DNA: TGTGCCAGCAGTTTGGTCATGGGTACTGAAGCTTTCTTT.

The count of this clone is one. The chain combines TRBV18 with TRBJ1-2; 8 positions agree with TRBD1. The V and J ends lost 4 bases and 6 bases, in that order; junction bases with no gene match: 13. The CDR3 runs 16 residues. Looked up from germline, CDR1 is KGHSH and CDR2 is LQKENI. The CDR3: CASSRADREGFDGYTF. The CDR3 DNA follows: TGTGCCAGCTCACGGGCGGACAGGGAAGGTTTCGATGGCTACACCTTC.

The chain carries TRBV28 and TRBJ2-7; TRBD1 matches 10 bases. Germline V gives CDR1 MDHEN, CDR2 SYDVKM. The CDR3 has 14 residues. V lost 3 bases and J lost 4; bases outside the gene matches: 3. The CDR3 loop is CASSFGQGVYEQYF. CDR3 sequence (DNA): TGTGCCAGCAGTTTCGGACAGGGGGTATACGAGCAGTACTTC.

The CDR3 DNA reads TGTGCCACCCGGACGGTTCAAGATGAAAAACTGTTTTTT. Translated: CATRTVQDEKLFF. The V gene is TRBV15, the J gene TRBJ1-4, with D uncertain. This CDR3 has 13 residues. Germline V lookup: CDR1 LNHNV, CDR2 YYDKDF (reference sequence). Trimming shortened V by 8 bases and J by 6 bases, and 13 bases separated the two germline ends.

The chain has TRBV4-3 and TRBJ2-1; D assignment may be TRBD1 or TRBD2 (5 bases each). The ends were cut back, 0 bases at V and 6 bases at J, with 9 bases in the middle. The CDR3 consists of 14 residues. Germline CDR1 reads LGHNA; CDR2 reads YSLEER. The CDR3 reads CASSQDPGTNEQFF. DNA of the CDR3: TGCGCCAGCAGCCAAGATCCAGGGACCAATGAGCAGTTCTTC.

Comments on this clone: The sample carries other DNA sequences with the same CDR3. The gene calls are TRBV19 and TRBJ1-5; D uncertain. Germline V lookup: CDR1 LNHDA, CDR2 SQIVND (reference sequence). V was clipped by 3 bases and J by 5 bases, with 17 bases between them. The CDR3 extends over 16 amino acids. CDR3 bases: TGTGCCAGTAGTATTCGCAGGACCAAGGGAGATCAGCCCCAGCATTTT. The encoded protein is CASSIRRTKGDQPQHF. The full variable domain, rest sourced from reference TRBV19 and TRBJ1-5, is DGGITQSPKYLFRKEGQNVTLSCEQNLNHDAMYWYRQDPGQGLRLIYYSQIVNDFQKGDIAEGYSVSREKKESFPLTVTSAQKNPTAFYLCASSIRRTKGDQPQHFGDGTRLSIL.

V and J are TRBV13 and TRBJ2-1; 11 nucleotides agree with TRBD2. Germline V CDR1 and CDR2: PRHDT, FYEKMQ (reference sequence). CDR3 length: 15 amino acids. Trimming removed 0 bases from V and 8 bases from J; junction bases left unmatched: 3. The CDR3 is CASSLGLAGGDEQFF. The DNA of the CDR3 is TGTGCCAGCAGCTTAGGGCTAGCGGGAGGAGATGAGCAGTTCTTC.

CDR3 DNA: TGTGCCAGCAGCTTGAGGTCGGAGCAGTACTTC. It translates to CASSLRSEQYF. The chain joins TRBV7-9 to TRBJ2-7; D uncertain. Between the trimmed V and J ends, which lost 3 bases and 7 bases, there was a span of 7 bases. The V gene's germline CDR1 is SEHNR and CDR2 FQNEAQ (reference sequence). The CDR3 spans 11 residues. The full variable domain, rest sourced from reference TRBV7-9 and TRBJ2-7, is DTGVSQNPRHKITKRGQNVTFRCDPISEHNRLYWYRQTLGQGPEFLTYFQNEAQLEKSRLLSDRFSAERPKGSFSTLEIQRTEQGDSAMYLCASSLRSEQYFGPGTRLTVT.

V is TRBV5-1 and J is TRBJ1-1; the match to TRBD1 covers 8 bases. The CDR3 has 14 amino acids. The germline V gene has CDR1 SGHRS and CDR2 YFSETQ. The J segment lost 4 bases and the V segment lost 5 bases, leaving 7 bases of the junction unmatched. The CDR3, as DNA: TGCGCCAGCAGAACCTATCAGGGGGCCACTGAAGCTTTCTTT. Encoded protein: CASRTYQGATEAFF.